The 9 T cell receptor beta chains listed next were all sequenced from one sample in a study of shared clonotypes between healthy human individuals. Produced via immunoSEQ multiplex PCR; TCRdb's table is partial and in-frame only. The sample lists more than 2,000,000 clones, just over 90% occurring once. The specimen was naive CD4+ T cells from PBMCs. Noted subset: CD45RA+ positively selected. These receptor sequences come from a man between 18 and 35 years old in good health. Some clones in this sample may be carry-over from other donors' samples.

J is TRBJ2-7 and V is TRBV7-2; D gene unclear. V gave up 2 bases and J gave up 3 bases, with 14 bases separating them. The CDR3 length is 15 residues. CDR1 and CDR2 from the germline V gene are SGHTA and FQGNSA. The CDR3 DNA follows: TGTGCCAGCAGCTTAATGAGACATTCTGGCTACGAGCAGTACTTC. It yields the protein CASSLMRHSGYEQYF. The whole variable domain, remainder taken from reference TRBV7-2 and TRBJ2-7, is GAGVSQSPSNKVTEKGKDVELRCDPISGHTALYWYRQSLGQGLEFLIYFQGNSAPDKSGLPSDRFSAERTGGSVSTLTIQRTQQEDSAVYLCASSLMRHSGYEQYFGPGTRLTVT.

The chain employs TRBV4-1 and TRBJ1-5; no reliable D call. V gave up 4 bases and J gave up 6 bases, with 13 bases separating them. The CDR3 runs 14 residues. The germline V gene has CDR1 MGHRA and CDR2 YSYEKL. CDR3 DNA: TGCGCCAGCAGCCGAGAACATGGTCGTCAGCCCCAGCATTTT. It is translated as CASSREHGRQPQHF.

V usage is TRBV7-8 and J usage is TRBJ1-1, with TRBD1 as a possible D gene (6 bases). V lost 5 bases and J lost 4, with 14 bases in between. Germline loops: CDR1 SGHVS, CDR2 FQNEAQ. This CDR3 region has 14 residues. The chain's CDR3 is CASSQRGGITEAFF. The DNA of the CDR3 is TGTGCCAGCAGCCAGAGGGGGGGGATCACTGAAGCTTTCTTT.

About this clone: Other DNA sequences in this sample translate to the same CDR3. The chain is built from TRBV7-9 and TRBJ1-2; D possibly corresponds to TRBD1 (5 bases). Between the trimmed V and J ends, which lost 2 bases and 5 bases, there was a span of 12 bases. Per the germline V gene, CDR1 is SEHNR and CDR2 is FQNEAQ (reference sequence). The CDR3 loop spans 14 amino acids. The CDR3 DNA follows: TGTGCCAGCAGCTTAAGAGGGACGGATTATGGCTACACCTTC. As protein: CASSLRGTDYGYTF.

The chain links TRBV4-3 to TRBJ2-2; perhaps TRBD2 as D (5 bases). In germline, CDR1 is LGHNA, CDR2 YSLEER. The CDR3 runs to 14 residues. V lost 1 base to trimming and J lost 7 bases, with 10 bases between them. CDR3 sequence reads: CASSQVGLYGELFF. CDR3 DNA: TGCGCCAGCAGCCAAGTTGGACTCTACGGGGAGCTGTTTTTT.

The rearrangement joins TRBV7-2 to TRBJ2-6; no firm D call. Germline CDR1 reads SGHTA; CDR2 reads FQGNSA. V lost 1 base and J 0 bases, leaving 10 bases between the germline ends. The CDR3 spans 17 residues. The CDR3 protein is CASSLGVTPSGANVLTF. CDR3 nucleotide sequence: TGTGCCAGCAGCTTAGGGGTGACACCCTCTGGGGCCAACGTCCTGACTTTC.

The chain links TRBV6-5 to TRBJ1-1; possible D gene TRBD1, 6 bases. In germline, CDR1 is MNHEY, CDR2 SVGAGI. The CDR3 sequence is 15 residues long. The V gene lost 4 bases and the J gene lost 1 base, with 13 bases spanning the gap. In nucleotides, the CDR3 is TGTGCCAGCAGTTTAAACAGGGTGAGGAACACTGAAGCTTTCTTT. This sequence encodes CASSLNRVRNTEAFF.

This chain links TRBV5-6 with TRBJ2-7; no clear D gene. The CDR3 has 13 amino acids. Germline CDR1 and CDR2: SGHDT and YYEEEE. The V end was cut by 0 bases, the J end by 5 bases, with 9 bases between. CDR3: CASSLGRNHEQYF. In nucleotides, the CDR3 is TGTGCCAGCAGCTTGGGCAGGAACCACGAGCAGTACTTC.

The rearrangement links TRBV29-1 to TRBJ1-5, with 10 bases identical to TRBD1. Trimming took 7 bases from V and 6 from J; bases not matched to a gene: 9. Germline CDR1 is SQVTM and CDR2 is ANQGSEA. The CDR3 loop spans 14 amino acids. CDR3 nucleotide sequence: TGCAGCGCGTCTCCGGGACAGGGGACTCAGCCCCAGCATTTT. Protein product: CSASPGQGTQPQHF.